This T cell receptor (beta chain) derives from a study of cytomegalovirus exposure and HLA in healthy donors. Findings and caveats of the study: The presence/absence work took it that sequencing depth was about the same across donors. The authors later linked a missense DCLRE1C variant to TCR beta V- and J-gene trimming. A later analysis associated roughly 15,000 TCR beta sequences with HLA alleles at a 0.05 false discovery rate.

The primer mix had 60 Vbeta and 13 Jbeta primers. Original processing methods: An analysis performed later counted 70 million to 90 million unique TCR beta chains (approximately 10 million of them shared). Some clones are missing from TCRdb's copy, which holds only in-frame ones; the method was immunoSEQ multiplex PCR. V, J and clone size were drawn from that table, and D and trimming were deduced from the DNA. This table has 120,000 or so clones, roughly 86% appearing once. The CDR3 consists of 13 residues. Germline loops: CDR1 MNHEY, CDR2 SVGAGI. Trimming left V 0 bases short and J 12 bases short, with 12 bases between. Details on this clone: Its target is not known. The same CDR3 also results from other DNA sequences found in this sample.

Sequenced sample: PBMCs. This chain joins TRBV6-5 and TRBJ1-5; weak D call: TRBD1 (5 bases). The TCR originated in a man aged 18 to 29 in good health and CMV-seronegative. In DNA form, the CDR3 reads TGTGCCAGCAGTTACTCGGAAAAGGGGCACCAGCATTTT. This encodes CASSYSEKGHQHF.